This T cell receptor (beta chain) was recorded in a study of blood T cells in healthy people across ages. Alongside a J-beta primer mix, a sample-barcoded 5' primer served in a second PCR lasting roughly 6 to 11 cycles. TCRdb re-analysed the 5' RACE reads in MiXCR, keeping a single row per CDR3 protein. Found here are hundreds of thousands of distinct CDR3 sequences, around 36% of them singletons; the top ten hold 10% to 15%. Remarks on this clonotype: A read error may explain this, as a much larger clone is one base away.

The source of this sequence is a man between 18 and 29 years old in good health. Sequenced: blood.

CDR3 sequence reads: CASTLDAYASYEQFF. In DNA form, the CDR3 reads TGTGCCAGCACACTGGACGCGTATGCCTCCTACGAGCAGTTCTTC. V and J are TRBV12-3 or TRBV12-4 and TRBJ2-1; no firm D call. V was cut by 7 bases and J by 10 bases, with 23 bases left in between. CDR3 length: 15 amino acids.